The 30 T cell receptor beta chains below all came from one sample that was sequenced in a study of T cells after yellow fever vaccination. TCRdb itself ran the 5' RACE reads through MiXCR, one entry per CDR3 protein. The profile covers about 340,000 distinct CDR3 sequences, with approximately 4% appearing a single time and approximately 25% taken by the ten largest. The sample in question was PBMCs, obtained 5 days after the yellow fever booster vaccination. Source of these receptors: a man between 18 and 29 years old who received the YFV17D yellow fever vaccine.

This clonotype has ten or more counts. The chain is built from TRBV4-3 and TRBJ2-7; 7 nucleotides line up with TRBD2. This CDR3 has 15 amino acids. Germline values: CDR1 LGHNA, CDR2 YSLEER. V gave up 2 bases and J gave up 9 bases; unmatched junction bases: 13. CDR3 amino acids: CASSQSFDGGGGQYV. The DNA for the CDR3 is TGCGCCAGCAGCCAAAGTTTCGACGGCGGGGGAGGGCAGTACGTC.

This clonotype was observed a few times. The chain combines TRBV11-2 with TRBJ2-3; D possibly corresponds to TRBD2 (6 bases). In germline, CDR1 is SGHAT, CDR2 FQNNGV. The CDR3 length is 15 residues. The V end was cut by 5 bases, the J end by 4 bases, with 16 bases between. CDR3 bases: TGTGCCAGCAGCCGGCGCGGGGCGGAAGCAGATACGCAGTATTTT. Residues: CASSRRGAEADTQYF.

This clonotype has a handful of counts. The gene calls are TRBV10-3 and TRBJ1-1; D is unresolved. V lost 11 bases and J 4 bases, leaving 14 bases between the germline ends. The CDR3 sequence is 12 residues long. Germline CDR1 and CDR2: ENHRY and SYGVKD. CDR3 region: CAAQSVSTEAFF. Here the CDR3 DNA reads TGTGCCGCACAGAGCGTAAGCACTGAAGCTTTCTTT.

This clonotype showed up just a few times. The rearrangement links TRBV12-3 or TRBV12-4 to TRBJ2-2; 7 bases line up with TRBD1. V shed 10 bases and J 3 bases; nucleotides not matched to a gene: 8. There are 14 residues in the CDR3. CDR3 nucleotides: TGTGCCACCTCGGGACAGAGTCACACCGGGGAGCTGTTTTTT. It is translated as CATSGQSHTGELFF.

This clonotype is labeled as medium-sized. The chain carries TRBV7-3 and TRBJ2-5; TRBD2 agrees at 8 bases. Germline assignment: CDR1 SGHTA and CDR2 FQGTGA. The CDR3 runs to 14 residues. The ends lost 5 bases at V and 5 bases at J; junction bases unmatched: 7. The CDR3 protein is CASSPGGPLETQYF. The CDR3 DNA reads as TGTGCCAGCAGCCCGGGGGGGCCCTTGGAGACCCAGTACTTC.

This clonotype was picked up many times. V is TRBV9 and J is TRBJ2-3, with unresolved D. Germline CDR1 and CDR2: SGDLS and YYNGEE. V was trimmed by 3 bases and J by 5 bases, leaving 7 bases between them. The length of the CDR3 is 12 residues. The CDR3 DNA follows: TGTGCCAGCAGCGCGACCGGAGATACGCAGTATTTT. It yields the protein CASSATGDTQYF.

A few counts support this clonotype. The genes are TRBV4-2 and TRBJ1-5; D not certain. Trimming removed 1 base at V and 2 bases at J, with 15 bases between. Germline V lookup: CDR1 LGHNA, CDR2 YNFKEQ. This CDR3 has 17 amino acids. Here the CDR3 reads CASSQGPADGGNQPQHF. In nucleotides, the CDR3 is TGTGCCAGCAGCCAAGGTCCCGCTGACGGAGGCAATCAGCCCCAGCATTTT.

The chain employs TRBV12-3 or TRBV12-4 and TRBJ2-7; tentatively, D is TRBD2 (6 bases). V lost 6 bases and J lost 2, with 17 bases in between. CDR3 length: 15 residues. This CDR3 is CASSPRGGATYEQYF. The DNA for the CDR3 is TGTGCCAGCAGCCCGAGGGGCGGGGCCACCTACGAGCAGTACTTC.

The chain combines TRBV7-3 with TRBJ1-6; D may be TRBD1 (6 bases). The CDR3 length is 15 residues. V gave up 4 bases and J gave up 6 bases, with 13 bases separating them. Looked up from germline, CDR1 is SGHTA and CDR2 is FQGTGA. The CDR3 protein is CASSSGTGPNSPLHF. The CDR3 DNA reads TGTGCCAGCAGCTCCGGAACAGGGCCTAATTCACCCCTCCACTTT.

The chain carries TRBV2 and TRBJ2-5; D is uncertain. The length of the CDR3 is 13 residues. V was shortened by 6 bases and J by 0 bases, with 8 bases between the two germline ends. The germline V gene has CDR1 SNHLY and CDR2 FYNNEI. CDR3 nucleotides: TGTGCCAGCAGAGCTGACAACCAAGAGACCCAGTACTTC. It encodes CASRADNQETQYF. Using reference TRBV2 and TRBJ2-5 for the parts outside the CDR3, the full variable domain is EPEVTQTPSHQVTQMGQEVILRCVPISNHLYFYWYRQILGQKVEFLVSFYNNEISEKSEIFDDQFSVERPDGSNFTLKIRSTKLEDSAMYFCASRADNQETQYFGPGTRLLVL.

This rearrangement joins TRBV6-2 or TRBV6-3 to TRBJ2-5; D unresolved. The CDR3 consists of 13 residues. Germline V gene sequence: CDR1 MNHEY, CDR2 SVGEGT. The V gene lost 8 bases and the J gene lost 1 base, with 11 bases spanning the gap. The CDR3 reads CASFSMVQETQYF. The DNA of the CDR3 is TGTGCCAGCTTCTCTATGGTCCAAGAGACCCAGTACTTC.

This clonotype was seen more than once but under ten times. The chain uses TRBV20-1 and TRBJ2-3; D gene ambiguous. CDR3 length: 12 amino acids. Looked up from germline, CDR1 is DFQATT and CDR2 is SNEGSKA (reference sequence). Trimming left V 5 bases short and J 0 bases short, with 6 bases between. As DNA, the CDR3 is TGCAGTGCTTGGTACAGCACAGATACGCAGTATTTT. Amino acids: CSAWYSTDTQYF.

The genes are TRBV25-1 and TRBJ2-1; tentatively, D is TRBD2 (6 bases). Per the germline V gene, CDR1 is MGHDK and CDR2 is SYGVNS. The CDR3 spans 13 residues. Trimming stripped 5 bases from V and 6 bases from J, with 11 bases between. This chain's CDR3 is CASSSGGRNEQFF. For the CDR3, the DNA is TGTGCCAGCAGTTCCGGGGGTCGCAATGAGCAGTTCTTC.

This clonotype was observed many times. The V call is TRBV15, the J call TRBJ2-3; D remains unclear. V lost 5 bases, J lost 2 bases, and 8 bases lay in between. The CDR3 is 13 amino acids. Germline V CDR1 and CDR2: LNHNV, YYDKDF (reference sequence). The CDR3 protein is CATSPTYTDTQYF. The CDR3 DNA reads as TGTGCCACCAGCCCTACGTACACAGATACGCAGTATTTT.

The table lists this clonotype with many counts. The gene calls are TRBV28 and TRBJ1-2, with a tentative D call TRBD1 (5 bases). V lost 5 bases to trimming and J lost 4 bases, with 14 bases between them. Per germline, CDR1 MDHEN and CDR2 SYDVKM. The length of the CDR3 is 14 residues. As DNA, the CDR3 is TGTGCCAGCAGTACCCCACAGGAGTTCTATGGCTACACCTTC. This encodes CASSTPQEFYGYTF.

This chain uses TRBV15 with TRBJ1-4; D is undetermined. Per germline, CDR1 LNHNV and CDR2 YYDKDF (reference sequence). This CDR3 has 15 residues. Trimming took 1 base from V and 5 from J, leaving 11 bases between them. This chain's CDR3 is CATSRVLTANEKLFF. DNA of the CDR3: TGTGCCACCAGCAGAGTATTAACGGCCAATGAAAAACTGTTTTTT.

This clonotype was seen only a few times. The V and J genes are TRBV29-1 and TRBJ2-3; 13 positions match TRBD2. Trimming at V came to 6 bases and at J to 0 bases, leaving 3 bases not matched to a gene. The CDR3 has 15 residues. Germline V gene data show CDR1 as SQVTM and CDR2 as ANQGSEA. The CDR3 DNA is TGCAGCGTAGGGACTAGCGGGACTAGCACAGATACGCAGTATTTT. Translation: CSVGTSGTSTDTQYF.

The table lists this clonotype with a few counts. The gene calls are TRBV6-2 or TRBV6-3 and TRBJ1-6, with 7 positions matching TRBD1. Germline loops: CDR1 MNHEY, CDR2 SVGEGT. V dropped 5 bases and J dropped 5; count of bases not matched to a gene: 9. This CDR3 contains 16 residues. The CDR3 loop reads CASSQYRGTDNSPLHF. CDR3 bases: TGTGCCAGCAGTCAGTACAGGGGTACGGATAATTCACCCCTCCACTTT.

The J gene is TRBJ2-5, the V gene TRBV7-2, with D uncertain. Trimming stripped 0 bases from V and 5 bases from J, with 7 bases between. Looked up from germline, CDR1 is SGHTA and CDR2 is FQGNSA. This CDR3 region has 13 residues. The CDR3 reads CASSLAIRETQYF. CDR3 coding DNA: TGTGCCAGCAGCTTAGCGATTCGGGAGACCCAGTACTTC.

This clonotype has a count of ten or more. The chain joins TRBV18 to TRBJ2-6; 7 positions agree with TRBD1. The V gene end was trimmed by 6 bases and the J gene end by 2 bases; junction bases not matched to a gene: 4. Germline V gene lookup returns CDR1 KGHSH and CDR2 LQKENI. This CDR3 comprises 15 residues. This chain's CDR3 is CASSPTGPGANVLTF. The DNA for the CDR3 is TGTGCCAGCTCGCCGACAGGGCCTGGGGCCAACGTCCTGACTTTC. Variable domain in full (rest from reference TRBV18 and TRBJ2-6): NAGVMQNPRHLVRRRGQEARLRCSPMKGHSHVYWYRQLPEEGLKFMVYLQKENIIDESGMPKERFSAEFPKEGPSILRIQQVVRGDSAAYFCASSPTGPGANVLTFGAGSRLTVL.

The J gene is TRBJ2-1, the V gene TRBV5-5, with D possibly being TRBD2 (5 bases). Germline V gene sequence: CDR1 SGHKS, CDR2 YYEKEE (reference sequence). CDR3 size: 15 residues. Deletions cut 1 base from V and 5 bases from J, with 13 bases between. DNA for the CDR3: TGTGCCAGCAGCTTGTGGGTGACTATCAACAATGAGCAGTTCTTC. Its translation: CASSLWVTINNEQFF.

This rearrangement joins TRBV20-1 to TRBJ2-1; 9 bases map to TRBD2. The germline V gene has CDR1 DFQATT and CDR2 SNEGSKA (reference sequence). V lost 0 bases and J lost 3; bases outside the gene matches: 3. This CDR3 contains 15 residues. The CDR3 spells CSARDRGGDYNEQFF. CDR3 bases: TGCAGTGCTAGAGATCGCGGGGGGGACTACAATGAGCAGTTCTTC.

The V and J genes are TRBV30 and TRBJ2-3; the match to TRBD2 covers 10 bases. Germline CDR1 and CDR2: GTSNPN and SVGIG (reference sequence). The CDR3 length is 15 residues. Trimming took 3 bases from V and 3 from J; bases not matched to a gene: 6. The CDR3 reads CAWRGLAGATDTQYF. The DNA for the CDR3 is TGTGCCTGGAGGGGGCTAGCGGGGGCAACAGATACGCAGTATTTT.

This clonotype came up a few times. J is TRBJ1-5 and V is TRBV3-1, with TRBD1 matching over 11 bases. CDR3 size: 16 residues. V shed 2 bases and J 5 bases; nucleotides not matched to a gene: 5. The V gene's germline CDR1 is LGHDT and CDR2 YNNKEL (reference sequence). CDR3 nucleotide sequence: TGTGCCAGCAGCCAATCAGGACAGGGGGCGTATCAGCCCCAGCATTTT. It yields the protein CASSQSGQGAYQPQHF.

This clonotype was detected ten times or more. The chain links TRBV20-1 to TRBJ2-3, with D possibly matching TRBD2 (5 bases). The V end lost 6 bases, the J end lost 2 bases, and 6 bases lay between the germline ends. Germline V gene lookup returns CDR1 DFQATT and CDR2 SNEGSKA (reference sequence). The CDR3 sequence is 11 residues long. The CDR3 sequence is CSAAATDTQYF. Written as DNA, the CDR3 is TGCAGTGCAGCGGCCACAGATACGCAGTATTTT.

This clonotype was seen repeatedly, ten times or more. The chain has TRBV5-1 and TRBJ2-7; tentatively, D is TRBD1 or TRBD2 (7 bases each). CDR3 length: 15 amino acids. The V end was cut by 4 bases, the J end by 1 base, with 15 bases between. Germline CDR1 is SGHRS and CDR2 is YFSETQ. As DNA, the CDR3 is TGCGCCAGCAGCCCCGGGCAGGGGGGGTCCTACGAGCAGTACTTC. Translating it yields CASSPGQGGSYEQYF. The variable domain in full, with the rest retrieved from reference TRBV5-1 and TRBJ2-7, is KAGVTQTPRYLIKTRGQQVTLSCSPISGHRSVSWYQQTPGQGLQFLFEYFSETQRNKGNFPGRFSGRQFSNSRSEMNVSTLELGDSALYLCASSPGQGGSYEQYFGPGTRLTVT.

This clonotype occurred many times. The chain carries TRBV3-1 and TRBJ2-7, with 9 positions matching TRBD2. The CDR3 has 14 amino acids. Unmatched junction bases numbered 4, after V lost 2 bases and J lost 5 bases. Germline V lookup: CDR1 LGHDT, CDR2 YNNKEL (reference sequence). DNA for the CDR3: TGTGCCAGCAGCCAAATTCTAGCGGGGAACGAGCAGTACTTC. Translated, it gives CASSQILAGNEQYF.

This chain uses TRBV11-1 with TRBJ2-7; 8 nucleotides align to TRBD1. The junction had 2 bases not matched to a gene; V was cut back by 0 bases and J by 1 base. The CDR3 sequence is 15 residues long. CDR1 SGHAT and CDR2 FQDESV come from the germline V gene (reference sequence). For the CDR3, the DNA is TGTGCCAGCAGCTTAGCCGGGACAGGATCCTACGAGCAGTACTTC. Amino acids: CASSLAGTGSYEQYF.

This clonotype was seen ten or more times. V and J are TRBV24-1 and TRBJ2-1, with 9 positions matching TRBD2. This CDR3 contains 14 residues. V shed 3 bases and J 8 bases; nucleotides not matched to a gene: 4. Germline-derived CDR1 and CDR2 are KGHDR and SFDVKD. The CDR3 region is CATSDRTSADEQFF. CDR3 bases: TGTGCCACCAGTGATCGGACTAGCGCGGATGAGCAGTTCTTC.

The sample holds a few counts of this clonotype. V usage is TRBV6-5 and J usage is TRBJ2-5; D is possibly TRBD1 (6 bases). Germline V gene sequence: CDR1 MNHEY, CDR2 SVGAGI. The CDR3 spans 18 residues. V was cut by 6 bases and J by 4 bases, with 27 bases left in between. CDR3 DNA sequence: TGTGCCAGCAGCGCTCGATCGGGACAACTCGGAGATTCAGAGACCCAGTACTTC. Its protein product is CASSARSGQLGDSETQYF.